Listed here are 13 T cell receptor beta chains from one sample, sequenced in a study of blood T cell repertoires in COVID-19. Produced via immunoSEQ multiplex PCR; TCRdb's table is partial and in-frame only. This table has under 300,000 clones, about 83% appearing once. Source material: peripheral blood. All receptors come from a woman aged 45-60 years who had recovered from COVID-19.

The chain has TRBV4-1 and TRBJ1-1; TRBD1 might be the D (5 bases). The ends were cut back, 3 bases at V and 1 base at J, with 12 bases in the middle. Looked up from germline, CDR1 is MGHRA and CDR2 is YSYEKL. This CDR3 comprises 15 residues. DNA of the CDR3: TGCGCCAGCAGCCAGCCAGTTACAGGGAACACTGAAGCTTTCTTT. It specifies CASSQPVTGNTEAFF.

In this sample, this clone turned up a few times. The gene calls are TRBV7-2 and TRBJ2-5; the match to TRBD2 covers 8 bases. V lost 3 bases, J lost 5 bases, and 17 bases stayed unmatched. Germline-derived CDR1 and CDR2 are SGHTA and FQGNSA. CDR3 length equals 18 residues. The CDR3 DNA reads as TGTGCCAGCAGCTTGGGCGGCGGGGGGACGCCCGGGTGGGAGACCCAGTACTTC. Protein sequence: CASSLGGGGTPGWETQYF. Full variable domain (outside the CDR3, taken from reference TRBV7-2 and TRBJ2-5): GAGVSQSPSNKVTEKGKDVELRCDPISGHTALYWYRQSLGQGLEFLIYFQGNSAPDKSGLPSDRFSAERTGGSVSTLTIQRTQQEDSAVYLCASSLGGGGTPGWETQYFGPGTRLLVL.

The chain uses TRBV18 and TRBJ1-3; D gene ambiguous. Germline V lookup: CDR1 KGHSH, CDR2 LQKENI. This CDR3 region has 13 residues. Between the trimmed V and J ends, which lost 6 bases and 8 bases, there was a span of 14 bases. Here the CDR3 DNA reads TGTGCCAGCTCCCCCCCTATGAAAGACACCATATATTTT. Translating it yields CASSPPMKDTIYF.

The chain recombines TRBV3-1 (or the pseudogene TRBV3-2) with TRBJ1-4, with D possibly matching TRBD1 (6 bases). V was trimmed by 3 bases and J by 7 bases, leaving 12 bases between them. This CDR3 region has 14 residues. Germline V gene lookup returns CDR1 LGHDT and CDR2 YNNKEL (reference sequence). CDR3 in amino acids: CASSQAGTSEKLFF. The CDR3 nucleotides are TGTGCCAGCAGCCAGGCCGGGACAAGTGAAAAACTGTTTTTT.

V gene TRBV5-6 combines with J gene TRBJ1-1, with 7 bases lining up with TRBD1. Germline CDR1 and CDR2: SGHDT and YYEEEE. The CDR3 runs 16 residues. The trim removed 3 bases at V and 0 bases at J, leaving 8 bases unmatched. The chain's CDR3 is CASSWGQSLMNTEAFF. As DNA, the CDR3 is TGTGCCAGCAGCTGGGGACAGAGCCTTATGAACACTGAAGCTTTCTTT.

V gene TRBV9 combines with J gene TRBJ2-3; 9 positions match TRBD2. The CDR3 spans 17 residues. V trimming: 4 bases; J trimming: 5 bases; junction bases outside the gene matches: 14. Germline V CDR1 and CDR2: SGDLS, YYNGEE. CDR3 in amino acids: CASSPRVAGGYGDTQYF. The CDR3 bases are TGTGCCAGCAGCCCTCGGGTGGCGGGAGGGTACGGAGATACGCAGTATTTT.

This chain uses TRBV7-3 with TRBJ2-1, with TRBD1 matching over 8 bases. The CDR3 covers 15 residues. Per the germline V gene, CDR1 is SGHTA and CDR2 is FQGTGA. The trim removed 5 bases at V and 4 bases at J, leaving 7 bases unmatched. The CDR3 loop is CASSRDRGPYNEQFF. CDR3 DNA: TGTGCCAGCAGCCGAGACAGGGGACCTTACAATGAGCAGTTCTTC.

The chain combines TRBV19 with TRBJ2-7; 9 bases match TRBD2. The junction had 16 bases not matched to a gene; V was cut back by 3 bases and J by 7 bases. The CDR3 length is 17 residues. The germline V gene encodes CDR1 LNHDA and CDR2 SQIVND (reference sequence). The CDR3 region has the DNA TGTGCCAGTAGTATTTATCCCCTAGGTAGCGGGAGTTGGGAGCAGTACTTC. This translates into CASSIYPLGSGSWEQYF.

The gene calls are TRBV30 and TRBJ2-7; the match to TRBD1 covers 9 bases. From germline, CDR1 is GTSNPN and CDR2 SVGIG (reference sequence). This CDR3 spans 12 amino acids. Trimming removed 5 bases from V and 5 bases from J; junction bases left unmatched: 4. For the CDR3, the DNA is TGTGCCTGGTGGGACAGGGTGAACGAGCAGTACTTC. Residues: CAWWDRVNEQYF.

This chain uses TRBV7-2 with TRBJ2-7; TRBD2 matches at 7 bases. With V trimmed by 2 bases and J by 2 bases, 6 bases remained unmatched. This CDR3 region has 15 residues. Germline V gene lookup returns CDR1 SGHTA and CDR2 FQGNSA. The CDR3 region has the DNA TGTGCCAGCAGCTTATCGTGGGGGGGGACCTACGAGCAGTACTTC. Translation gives CASSLSWGGTYEQYF.

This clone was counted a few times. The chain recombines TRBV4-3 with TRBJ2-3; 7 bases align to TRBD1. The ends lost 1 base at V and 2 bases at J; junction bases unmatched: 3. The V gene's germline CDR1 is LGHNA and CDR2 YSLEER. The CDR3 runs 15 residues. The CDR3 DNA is TGCGCCAGCAGCCAAGGGGACAGTCACACAGATACGCAGTATTTT. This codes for CASSQGDSHTDTQYF.

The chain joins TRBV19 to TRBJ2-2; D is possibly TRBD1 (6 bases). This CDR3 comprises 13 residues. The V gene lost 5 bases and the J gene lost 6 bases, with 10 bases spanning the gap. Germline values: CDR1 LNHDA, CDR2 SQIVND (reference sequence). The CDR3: CASSPQGSGELFF. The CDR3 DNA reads TGTGCCAGTAGTCCGCAGGGGTCCGGGGAGCTGTTTTTT.

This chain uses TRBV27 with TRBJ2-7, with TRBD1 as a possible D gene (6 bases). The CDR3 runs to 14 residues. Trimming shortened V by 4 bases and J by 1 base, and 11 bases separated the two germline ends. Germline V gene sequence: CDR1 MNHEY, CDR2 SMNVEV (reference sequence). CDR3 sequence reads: CASSSWGHSYEQYF. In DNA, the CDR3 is TGTGCCAGCAGTTCTTGGGGGCATTCCTACGAGCAGTACTTC.